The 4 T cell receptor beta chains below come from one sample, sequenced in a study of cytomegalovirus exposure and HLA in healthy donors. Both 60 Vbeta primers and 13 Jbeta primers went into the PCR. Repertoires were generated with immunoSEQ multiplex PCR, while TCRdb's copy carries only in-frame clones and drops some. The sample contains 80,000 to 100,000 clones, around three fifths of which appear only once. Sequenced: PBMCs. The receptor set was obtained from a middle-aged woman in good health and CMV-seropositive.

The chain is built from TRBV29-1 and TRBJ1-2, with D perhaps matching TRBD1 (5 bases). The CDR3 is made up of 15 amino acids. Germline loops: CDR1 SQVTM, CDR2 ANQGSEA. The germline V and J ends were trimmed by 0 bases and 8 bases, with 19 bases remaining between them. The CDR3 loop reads CSVEDSGTTPGGYTF. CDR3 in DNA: TGCAGCGTTGAAGATTCTGGCACAACCCCAGGGGGCTACACCTTC. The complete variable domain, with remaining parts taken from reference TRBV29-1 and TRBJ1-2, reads SAVISQKPSRDICQRGTSLTIQCQVDSQVTMMFWYRQQPGQSLTLIATANQGSEATYESGFVIDKFPISRPNLTFSTLTVSNMSPEDSSIYLCSVEDSGTTPGGYTFGSGTRLTVV.

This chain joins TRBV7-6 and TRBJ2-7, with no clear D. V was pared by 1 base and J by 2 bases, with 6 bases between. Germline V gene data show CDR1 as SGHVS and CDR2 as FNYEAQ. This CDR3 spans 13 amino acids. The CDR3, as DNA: TGTGCCAGCAGCTTAGAGGAGACCTACGAGCAGTACTTC. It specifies CASSLEETYEQYF.

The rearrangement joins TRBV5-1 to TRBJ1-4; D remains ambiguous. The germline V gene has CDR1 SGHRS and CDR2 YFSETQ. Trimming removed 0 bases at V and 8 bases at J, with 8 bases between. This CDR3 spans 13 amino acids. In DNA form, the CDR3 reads TGCGCCAGCAGCTTGGCCCCGGAGGAAAAACTGTTTTTT. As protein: CASSLAPEEKLFF. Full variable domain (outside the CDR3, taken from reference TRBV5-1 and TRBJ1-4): KAGVTQTPRYLIKTRGQQVTLSCSPISGHRSVSWYQQTPGQGLQFLFEYFSETQRNKGNFPGRFSGRQFSNSRSEMNVSTLELGDSALYLCASSLAPEEKLFFGSGTQLSVL.

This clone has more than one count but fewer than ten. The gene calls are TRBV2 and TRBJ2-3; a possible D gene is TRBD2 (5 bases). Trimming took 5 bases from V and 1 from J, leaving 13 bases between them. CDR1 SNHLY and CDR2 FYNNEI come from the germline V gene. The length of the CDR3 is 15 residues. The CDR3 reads CASSLDLVGTDTQYF. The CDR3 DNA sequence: TGTGCCAGCAGTCTGGACTTGGTGGGCACAGATACGCAGTATTTT.